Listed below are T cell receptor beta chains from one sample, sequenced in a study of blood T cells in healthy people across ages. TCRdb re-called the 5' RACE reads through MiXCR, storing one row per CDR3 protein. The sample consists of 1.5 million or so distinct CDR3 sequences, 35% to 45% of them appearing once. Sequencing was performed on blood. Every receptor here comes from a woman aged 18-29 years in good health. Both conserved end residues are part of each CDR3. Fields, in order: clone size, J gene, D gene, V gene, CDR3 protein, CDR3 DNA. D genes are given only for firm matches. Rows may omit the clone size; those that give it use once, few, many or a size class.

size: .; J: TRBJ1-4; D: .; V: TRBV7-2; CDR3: CASSLVGKEKLFF; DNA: TGTGCCAGCAGCTTAGTTGGTAAGGAAAAACTGTTTTTT
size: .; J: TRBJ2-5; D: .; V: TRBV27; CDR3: CASSLSNGGETQYF; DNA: TGTGCCAGCAGTTTGTCGAATGGAGGGGAGACCCAGTACTTC
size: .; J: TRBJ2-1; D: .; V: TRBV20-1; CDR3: CSARAPTNEQFF; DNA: TGCAGTGCTAGAGCTCCAACGAATGAGCAGTTCTTC
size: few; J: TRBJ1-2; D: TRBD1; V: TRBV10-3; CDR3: CAIRPQMTTGNAYGYTF; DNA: TGTGCCATCAGACCTCAGATGACGACAGGGAATGCCTATGGCTACACCTTC
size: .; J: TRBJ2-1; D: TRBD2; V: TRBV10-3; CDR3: CAISDRGLVDSSYNEQFF; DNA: TGTGCCATCAGTGACCGGGGACTAGTGGATAGCTCCTACAATGAGCAGTTCTTC
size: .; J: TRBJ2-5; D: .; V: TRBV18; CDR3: CASSRTSDGQYF; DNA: TGTGCCAGCTCACGCACCTCGGACGGGCAGTACTTC
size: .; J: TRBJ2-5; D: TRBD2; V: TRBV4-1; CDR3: CASSQERLAAFAETQYF; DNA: TGCGCCAGCAGCCAAGAAAGACTAGCGGCCTTTGCAGAGACCCAGTACTTC
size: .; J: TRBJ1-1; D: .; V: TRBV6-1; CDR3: CASSEAVPGHEPNTEAFF; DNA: TGTGCCAGCAGTGAAGCTGTACCGGGACACGAGCCGAACACTGAAGCTTTCTTT
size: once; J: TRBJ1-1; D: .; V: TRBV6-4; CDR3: CASSDSPRSGGAFF; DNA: TGTGCCAGCAGTGACTCCCCCAGGTCCGGCGGAGCTTTCTTT
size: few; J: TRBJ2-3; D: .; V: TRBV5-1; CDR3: CASRPAPLGWSDTQYF; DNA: TGCGCCAGCCGGCCAGCTCCTCTAGGTTGGAGCGATACGCAGTATTTT
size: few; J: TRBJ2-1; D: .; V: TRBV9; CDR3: CASSPRRTIYNEQFF; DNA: TGTGCCAGCAGCCCCCGAAGGACGATCTACAATGAGCAGTTCTTC
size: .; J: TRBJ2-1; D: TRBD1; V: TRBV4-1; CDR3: CASRPGTVSSYNEQFF; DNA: TGCGCCAGCAGACCCGGGACAGTGAGCTCCTACAATGAGCAGTTCTTC
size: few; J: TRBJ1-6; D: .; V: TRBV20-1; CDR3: CSAPYPEGRGGRSYNSPLHF; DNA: TGCAGTGCCCCGTACCCCGAGGGCAGAGGAGGGAGATCCTATAATTCACCCCTCCACTTT
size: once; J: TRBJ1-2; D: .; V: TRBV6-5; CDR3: CASSYSGGASNYGYTF; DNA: TGTGCCAGCAGTTACTCGGGCGGGGCTTCAAACTATGGCTACACCTTC
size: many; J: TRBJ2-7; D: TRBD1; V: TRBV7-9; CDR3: CASSLAPGQGYEQYF; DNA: TGTGCCAGCAGCTTAGCCCCGGGACAGGGTTACGAGCAGTACTTC
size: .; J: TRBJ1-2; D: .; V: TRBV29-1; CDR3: CGVVSANYGYTF; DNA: TGCGGCGTTGTTTCGGCTAACTATGGCTACACCTTC
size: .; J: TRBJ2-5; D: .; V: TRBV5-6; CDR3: CASSLLSEQYF; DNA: TGTGCCAGCAGCCTCTTATCTGAGCAGTACTTC
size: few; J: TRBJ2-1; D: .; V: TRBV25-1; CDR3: CASSTGLSALRWQFF; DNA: TGTGCCAGCAGCACGGGACTGTCCGCCTTAAGGTGGCAGTTCTTC
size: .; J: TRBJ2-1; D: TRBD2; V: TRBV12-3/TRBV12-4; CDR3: CASSWGGGGGELFF; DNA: TGTGCCAGTAGTTGGGGCGGGGGTGGAGGGGAGCTGTTCTTC
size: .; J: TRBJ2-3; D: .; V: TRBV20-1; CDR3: CSARWVFGTDTQYF; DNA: TGCAGTGCTAGATGGGTCTTCGGCACAGATACGCAGTATTTT